This entry features one TCR beta chain sequence. This sample was included in a study of CD8 T cells in Susac syndrome. V gave up 0 bases and J gave up 1 base, with 24 bases separating them. Germline CDR1 is SQVTM and CDR2 is ANQGSEA. The CDR3 runs to 19 residues. Reverse transcription used about 0.45 to 1 ug RNA and random hexamers. The immunoSEQ assay covered 54 Vbeta and 13 Jbeta segments for CDR3. TCRdb independently ran MiXCR on the immunoSEQ multiplex PCR reads; one entry per CDR3 protein. The sample lists around 300,000 distinct CDR3 sequences; 90% to 95% were seen once. Peripheral blood CD8+ and CD4+ T cells were profiled by TCR beta sequencing. TEMRA cells were enriched by FACS, while CD8+ and CD4+ T cells were obtained through a negative isolation that was performed magnetically.

The chain uses TRBV29-1 and TRBJ1-1; D perhaps matches TRBD1 (5 bases). Sequenced input: CD4+ T cells from PBMCs. The receptor was isolated from a human donor with multiple sclerosis. Written as DNA, the CDR3 is TGCAGCGTTGAAGATCGCTGGACAACTAAGAGTGGCGGGAACACTGAAGCTTTCTTT. Its translation is CSVEDRWTTKSGGNTEAFF.